The 5 T cell receptor beta chains presented below share a single source sample, sequenced in a study of blood T cell repertoires in COVID-19. Sequencing was performed with immunoSEQ multiplex PCR; in TCRdb, only in-frame clones are kept and a portion is missing. The table has 45,000 to 55,000 clones, under 90% seen once. Sequencing input: peripheral blood. The receptors derive from a man in his forties or fifties with acute or convalescent COVID-19.

This rearrangement joins TRBV7-9 to TRBJ2-3, with 8 bases aligning to TRBD1. The CDR3 has 15 amino acids. Per the germline V gene, CDR1 is SEHNR and CDR2 is FQNEAQ (reference sequence). After removal of 6 bases from V and 0 bases from J, the junction contained 5 bases not matched to a gene. The CDR3 sequence: CASRDTGGSTDTQYF. The CDR3 DNA is TGTGCCAGCAGGGACACAGGGGGAAGCACAGATACGCAGTATTTT.

This clone was detected only once. The rearrangement joins TRBV5-6 to TRBJ1-5; TRBD1 matches 9 bases. Germline V gene data show CDR1 as SGHDT and CDR2 as YYEEEE. Losses at the gene ends were 2 bases for V and 9 bases for J; bases not matched to a gene: 6. This CDR3 contains 14 residues. The CDR3 protein is CASSFGTGLGPQHF. The CDR3 bases are TGTGCCAGCAGCTTTGGGACAGGGCTAGGGCCCCAGCATTTT.

The chain joins TRBV7-8 to TRBJ2-7; the match to TRBD2 covers 7 bases. After removal of 1 base from V and 7 bases from J, the junction contained 4 bases not matched to a gene. CDR3 length: 13 amino acids. CDR1 and CDR2 from the germline V gene are SGHVS and FQNEAQ. CDR3 protein: CASSLGGGVEQYF. CDR3 in DNA: TGTGCCAGCAGCTTAGGGGGGGGAGTGGAGCAGTACTTC.

This clone was recorded a few times. The same CDR3 is also encoded by other DNA sequences in this sample. V gene TRBV6-6 combines with J gene TRBJ2-1; TRBD2 might be the D (6 bases). V lost 2 bases and J 2 bases, leaving 7 bases between the germline ends. From germline, CDR1 is MNHNY and CDR2 SVGAGI (reference sequence). The CDR3 is made up of 14 amino acids. CDR3 region: CASSYGGTYNEQFF. DNA of the CDR3: TGTGCCAGCAGTTACGGGGGGACCTACAATGAGCAGTTCTTC.

The gene calls are TRBV14 and TRBJ2-1; no reliable D call. Looked up from germline, CDR1 is SGHDN and CDR2 is FVKESK. V was clipped by 2 bases and J by 0 bases, with 14 bases between them. The CDR3 is made up of 17 amino acids. CDR3 protein: CASSQLPSASSYNEQFF. The CDR3 coding sequence is TGTGCCAGCAGCCAATTGCCGAGCGCGAGCTCCTACAATGAGCAGTTCTTC.